Reported below is one TCR beta chain. This sample is drawn from a study of radiotherapy plus CTLA-4 blockade in lung cancer. V shed 10 bases and J shed 5 bases, with 17 bases lying between them. In germline, CDR1 is ENHRY, CDR2 SYGVKD. CDR3 length: 14 amino acids. Produced via immunoSEQ multiplex PCR; TCRdb's table is partial and in-frame only. The table has around 99,000 clones, about 91% seen once. The source of this sequence is a human donor with non-small cell lung cancer that progressed on radiotherapy plus ipilimumab. The chain uses TRBV10-3 and TRBJ1-4; perhaps TRBD1 as D (5 bases). The sequencing used peripheral blood, collected from a patient treated with radiotherapy plus ipilimumab. This CDR3 is CATTPGTENEKLFF. In DNA, the CDR3 is TGTGCCACCACGCCCGGGACTGAGAATGAAAAACTGTTTTTT.